This T cell receptor beta chain is from a study of shared clonotypes between healthy human individuals. Study-level findings and limits: Sharing of clonotypes among donors was expected to vary with sequencing depth. Few donors limited the genetic and exposure-history diversity represented.

Repertoires were generated with immunoSEQ multiplex PCR, while TCRdb's copy carries only in-frame clones and drops some. The sample shows 700,000 to 950,000 clones, about 96% of them seen only once. CD45RO-negative, CCR7-positively selected cells formed the naive CD8 fraction, excluding terminally differentiated effector memory CD45RA+ cells. Germline V gives CDR1 MGHDK, CDR2 SYGVNS. With 3 bases clipped from V and 2 bases from J, the junction kept 6 bases outside the gene matches. The CDR3 runs to 16 residues. This clone came up once. What it binds is unknown. The V call is TRBV25-1, the J call TRBJ2-7; 11 bases are a match to TRBD2. This sequence originates from a man aged 25 to 40 in good health. Material: naive CD8+ T cells sorted from blood. Here the CDR3 reads CASSDTLLAGAYEQYF. CDR3 nucleotides: TGTGCCAGCAGTGACACGTTACTAGCGGGGGCCTACGAGCAGTACTTC.